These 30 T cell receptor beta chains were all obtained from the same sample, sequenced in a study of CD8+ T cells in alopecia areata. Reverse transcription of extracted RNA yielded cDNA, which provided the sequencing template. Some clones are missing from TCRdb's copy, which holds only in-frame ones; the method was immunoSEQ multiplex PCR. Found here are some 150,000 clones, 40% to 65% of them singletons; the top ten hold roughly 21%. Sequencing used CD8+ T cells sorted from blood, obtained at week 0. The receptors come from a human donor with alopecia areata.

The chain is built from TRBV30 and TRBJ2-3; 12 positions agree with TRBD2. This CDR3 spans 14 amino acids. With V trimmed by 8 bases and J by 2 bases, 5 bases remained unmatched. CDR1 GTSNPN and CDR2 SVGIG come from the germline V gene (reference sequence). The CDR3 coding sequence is TGTGCCAGAGGACTAGCGGGGACCACAGATACGCAGTATTTT. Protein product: CARGLAGTTDTQYF.

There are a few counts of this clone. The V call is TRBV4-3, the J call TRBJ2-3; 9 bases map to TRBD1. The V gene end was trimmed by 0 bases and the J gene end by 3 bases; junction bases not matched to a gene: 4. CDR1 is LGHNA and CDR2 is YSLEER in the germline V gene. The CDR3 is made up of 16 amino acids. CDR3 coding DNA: TGCGCCAGCAGCCAAGATCGGGGGACAGGGACAGATACGCAGTATTTT. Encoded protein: CASSQDRGTGTDTQYF.

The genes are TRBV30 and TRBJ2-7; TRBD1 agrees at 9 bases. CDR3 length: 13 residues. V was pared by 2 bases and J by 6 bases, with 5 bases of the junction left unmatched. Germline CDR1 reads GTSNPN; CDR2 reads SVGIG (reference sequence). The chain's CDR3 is CAWSTGGAAEQYF. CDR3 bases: TGTGCCTGGAGTACAGGGGGCGCGGCCGAGCAGTACTTC. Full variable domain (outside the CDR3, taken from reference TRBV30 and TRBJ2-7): SQTIHQWPATLVQPVGSPLSLECTVEGTSNPNLYWYRQAAGRGLQLLFYSVGIGQISSEVPQNLSASRPQDRQFILSSKKLLLSDSGFYLCAWSTGGAAEQYFGPGTRLTVT.

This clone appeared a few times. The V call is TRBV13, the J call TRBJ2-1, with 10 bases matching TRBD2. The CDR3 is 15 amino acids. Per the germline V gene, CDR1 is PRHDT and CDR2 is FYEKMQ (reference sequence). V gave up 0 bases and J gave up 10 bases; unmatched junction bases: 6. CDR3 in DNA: TGTGCCAGCAGCTTAGGACTAGCGGGGAACCAGGAGCAGTTCTTC. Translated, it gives CASSLGLAGNQEQFF. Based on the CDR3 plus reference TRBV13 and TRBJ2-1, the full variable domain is AAGVIQSPRHLIKEKRETATLKCYPIPRHDTVYWYQQGPGQDPQFLISFYEKMQSDKGSIPDRFSAQQFSDYHSELNMSSLELGDSALYFCASSLGLAGNQEQFFGPGTRLTVL.

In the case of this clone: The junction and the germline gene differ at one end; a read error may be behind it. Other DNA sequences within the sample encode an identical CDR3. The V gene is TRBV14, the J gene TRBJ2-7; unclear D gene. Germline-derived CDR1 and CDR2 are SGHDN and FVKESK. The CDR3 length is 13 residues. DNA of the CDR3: TGTGCCAGCAGTCAAGCCGGAGCCTACGAGCAGTACTTC. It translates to CASSQAGAYEQYF.

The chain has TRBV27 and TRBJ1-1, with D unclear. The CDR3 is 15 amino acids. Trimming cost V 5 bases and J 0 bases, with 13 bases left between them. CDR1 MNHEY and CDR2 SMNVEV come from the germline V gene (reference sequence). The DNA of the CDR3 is TGTGCCAGCAGTCCCTCGGACGGACTGAACACTGAAGCTTTCTTT. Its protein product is CASSPSDGLNTEAFF.

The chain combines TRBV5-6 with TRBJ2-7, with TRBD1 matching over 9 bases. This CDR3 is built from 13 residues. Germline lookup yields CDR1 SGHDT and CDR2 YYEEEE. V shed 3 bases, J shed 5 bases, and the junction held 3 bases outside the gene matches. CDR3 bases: TGTGCCAGCAGCTGGGACAGGGCACACGAGCAGTACTTC. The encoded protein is CASSWDRAHEQYF.

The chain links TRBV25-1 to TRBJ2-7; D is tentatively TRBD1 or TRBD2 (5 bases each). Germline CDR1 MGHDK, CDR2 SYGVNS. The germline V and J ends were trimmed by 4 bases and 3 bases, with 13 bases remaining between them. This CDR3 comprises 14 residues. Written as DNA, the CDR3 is TGTGCCAGCAGTGTCTCGGGGCGTCTCTACGAGCAGTACTTC. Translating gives CASSVSGRLYEQYF.

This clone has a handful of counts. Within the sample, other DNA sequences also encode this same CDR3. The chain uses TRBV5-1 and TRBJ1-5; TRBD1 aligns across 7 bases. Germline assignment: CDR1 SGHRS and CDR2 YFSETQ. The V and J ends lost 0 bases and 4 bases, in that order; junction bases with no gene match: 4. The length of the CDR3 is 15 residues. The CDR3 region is CASSLGQGLNQPQHF. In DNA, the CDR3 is TGCGCCAGCAGCTTGGGACAGGGCTTAAATCAGCCCCAGCATTTT.

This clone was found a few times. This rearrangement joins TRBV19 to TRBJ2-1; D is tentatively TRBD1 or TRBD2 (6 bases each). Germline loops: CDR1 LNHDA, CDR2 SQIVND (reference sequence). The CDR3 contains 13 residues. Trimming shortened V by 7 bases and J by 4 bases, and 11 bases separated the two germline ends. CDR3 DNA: TGTGCCAGTATAGGGGGAGGTTACAATGAGCAGTTCTTC. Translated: CASIGGGYNEQFF.

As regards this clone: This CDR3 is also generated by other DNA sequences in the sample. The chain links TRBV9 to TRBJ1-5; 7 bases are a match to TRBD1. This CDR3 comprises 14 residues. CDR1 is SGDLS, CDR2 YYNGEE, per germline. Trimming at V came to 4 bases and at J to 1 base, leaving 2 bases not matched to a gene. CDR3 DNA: TGTGCCAGCAGCCCAGGGGGAAGCAATCAGCCCCAGCATTTT. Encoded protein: CASSPGGSNQPQHF.

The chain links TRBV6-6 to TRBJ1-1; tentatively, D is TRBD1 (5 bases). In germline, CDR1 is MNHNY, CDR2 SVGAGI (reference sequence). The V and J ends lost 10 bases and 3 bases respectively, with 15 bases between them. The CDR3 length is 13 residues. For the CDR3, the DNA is TGTGCCACCAGGGAGGATTGGGACACTGAAGCTTTCTTT. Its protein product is CATREDWDTEAFF.

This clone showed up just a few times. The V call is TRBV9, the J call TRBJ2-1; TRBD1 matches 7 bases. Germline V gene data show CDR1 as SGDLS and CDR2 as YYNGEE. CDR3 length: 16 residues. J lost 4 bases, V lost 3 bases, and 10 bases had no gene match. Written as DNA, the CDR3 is TGTGCCAGCAGCGCCCAGTTCCGGGACAGTTACAATGAGCAGTTCTTC. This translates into CASSAQFRDSYNEQFF.

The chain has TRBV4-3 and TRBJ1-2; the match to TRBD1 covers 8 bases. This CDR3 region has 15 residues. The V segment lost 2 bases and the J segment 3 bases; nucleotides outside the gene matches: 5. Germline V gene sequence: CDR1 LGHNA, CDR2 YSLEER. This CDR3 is CASSQHRGDDYGYTF. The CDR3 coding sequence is TGCGCCAGCAGCCAACACAGGGGGGACGACTATGGCTACACCTTC.

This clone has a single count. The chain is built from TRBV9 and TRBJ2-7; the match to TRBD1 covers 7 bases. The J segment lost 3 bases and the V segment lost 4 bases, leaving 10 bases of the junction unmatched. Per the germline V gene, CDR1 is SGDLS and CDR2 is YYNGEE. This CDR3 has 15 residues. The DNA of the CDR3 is TGTGCCAGCAGCCCCGCGGACCCAGGGGGCTACGAGCAGTACTTC. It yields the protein CASSPADPGGYEQYF.

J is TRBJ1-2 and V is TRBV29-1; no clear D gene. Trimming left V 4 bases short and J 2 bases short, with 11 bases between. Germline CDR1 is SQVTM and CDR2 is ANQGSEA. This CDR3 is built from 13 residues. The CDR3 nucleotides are TGCAGCGTTGCGAACCCAGAAAACTATGGCTACACCTTC. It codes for CSVANPENYGYTF.

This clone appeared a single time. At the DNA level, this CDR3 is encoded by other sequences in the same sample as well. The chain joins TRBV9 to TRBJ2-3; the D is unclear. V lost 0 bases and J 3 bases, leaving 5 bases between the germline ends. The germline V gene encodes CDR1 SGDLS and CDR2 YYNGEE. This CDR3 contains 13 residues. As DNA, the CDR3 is TGTGCCAGCAGCGTAGATGGTACAGATACGCAGTATTTT. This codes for CASSVDGTDTQYF.

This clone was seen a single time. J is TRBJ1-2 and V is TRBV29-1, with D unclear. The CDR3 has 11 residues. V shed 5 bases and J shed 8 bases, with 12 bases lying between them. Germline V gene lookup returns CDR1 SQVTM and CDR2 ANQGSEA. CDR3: CSVRGREGYTF. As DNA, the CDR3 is TGCAGCGTTCGAGGGCGGGAGGGCTACACCTTC.

CDR3 protein: CASSYSQGRYGYTF. In DNA, the CDR3 is TGTGCCAGCAGTTACTCCCAGGGGCGCTATGGCTACACCTTC. The chain employs TRBV6-6 and TRBJ1-2; a weak D match, TRBD1 (6 bases). The CDR3 is 14 residues long. The V end lost 0 bases, the J end lost 4 bases, and 9 bases lay between the germline ends. Germline V CDR1 and CDR2: MNHNY, SVGAGI (reference sequence).

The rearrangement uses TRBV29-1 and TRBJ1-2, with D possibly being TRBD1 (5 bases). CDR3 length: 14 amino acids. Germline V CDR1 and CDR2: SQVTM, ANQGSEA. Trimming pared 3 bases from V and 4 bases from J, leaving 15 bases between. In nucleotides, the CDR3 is TGCAGCGTTGAGGGGGATGAGGAGGGCTATGGCTACACCTTC. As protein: CSVEGDEEGYGYTF. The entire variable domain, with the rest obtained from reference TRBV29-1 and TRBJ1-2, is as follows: SAVISQKPSRDICQRGTSLTIQCQVDSQVTMMFWYRQQPGQSLTLIATANQGSEATYESGFVIDKFPISRPNLTFSTLTVSNMSPEDSSIYLCSVEGDEEGYGYTFGSGTRLTVV.

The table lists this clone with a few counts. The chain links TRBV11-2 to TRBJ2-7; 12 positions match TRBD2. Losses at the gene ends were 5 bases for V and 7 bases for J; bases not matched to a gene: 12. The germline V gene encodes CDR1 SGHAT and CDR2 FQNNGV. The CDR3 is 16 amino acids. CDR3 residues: CASSVSSSGGAWEQYF. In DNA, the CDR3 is TGTGCCAGCAGCGTATCATCTAGCGGGGGGGCCTGGGAGCAGTACTTC.

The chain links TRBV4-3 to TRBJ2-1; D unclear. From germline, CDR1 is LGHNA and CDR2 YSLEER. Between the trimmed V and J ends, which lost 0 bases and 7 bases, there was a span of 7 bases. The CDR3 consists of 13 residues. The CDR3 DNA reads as TGCGCCAGCAGCCAAGATTCGGTAAATGAGCAGTTCTTC. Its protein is CASSQDSVNEQFF.

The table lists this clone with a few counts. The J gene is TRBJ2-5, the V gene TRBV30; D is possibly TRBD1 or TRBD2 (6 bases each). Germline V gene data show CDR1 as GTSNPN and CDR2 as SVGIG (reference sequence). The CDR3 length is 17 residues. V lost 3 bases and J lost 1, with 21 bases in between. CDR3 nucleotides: TGTGCCTGGAGCGGAATTGAGTGGGGGGCCCTCCAAGAGACCCAGTACTTC. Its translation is CAWSGIEWGALQETQYF.

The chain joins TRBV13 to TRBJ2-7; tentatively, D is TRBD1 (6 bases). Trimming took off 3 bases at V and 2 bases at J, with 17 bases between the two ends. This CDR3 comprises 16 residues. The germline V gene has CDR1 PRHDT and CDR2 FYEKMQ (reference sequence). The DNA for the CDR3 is TGTGCCAGCAGCTTCAAGACAGGCCCAGGGCCCTACGAGCAGTACTTC. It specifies CASSFKTGPGPYEQYF. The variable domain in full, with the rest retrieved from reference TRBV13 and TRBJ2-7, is AAGVIQSPRHLIKEKRETATLKCYPIPRHDTVYWYQQGPGQDPQFLISFYEKMQSDKGSIPDRFSAQQFSDYHSELNMSSLELGDSALYFCASSFKTGPGPYEQYFGPGTRLTVT.

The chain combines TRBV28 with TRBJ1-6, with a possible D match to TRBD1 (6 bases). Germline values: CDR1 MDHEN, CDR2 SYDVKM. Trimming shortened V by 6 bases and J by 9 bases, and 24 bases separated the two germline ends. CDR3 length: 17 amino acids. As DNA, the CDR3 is TGTGCCAGCAGCCCCTCCCAACGGGGGGCGAGCGGTTCACCCCTCCACTTT. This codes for CASSPSQRGASGSPLHF. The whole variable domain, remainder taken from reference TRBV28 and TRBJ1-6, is DVKVTQSSRYLVKRTGEKVFLECVQDMDHENMFWYRQDPGLGLRLIYFSYDVKMKEKGDIPEGYSVSREKKERFSLILESASTNQTSMYLCASSPSQRGASGSPLHFGNGTRLTVT.

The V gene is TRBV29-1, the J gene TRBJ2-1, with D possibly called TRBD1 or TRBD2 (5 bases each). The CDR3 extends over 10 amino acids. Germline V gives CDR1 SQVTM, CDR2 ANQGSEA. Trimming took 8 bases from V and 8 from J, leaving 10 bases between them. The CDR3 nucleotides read TGCAGCTCCCGGGGCGATGAGCAGTTCTTC. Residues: CSSRGDEQFF.

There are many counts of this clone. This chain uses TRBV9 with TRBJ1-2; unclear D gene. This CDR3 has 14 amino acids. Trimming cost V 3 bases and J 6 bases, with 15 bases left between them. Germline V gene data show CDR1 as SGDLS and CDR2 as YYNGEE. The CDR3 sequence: CASSDTGGPHGYTF. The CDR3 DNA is TGTGCCAGCAGCGATACGGGCGGGCCCCATGGCTACACCTTC.

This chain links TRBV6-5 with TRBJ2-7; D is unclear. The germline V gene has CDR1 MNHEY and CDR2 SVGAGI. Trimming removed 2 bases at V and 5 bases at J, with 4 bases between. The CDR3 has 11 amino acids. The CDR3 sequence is CASSYRDEQYF. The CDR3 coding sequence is TGTGCCAGCAGTTACAGGGACGAGCAGTACTTC.

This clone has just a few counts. CDR3 sequence reads: CASVAAAFSDYGYTF. The DNA of the CDR3 is TGTGCTTCAGTGGCGGCAGCCTTTTCTGACTATGGCTACACCTTC. This chain links TRBV19 with TRBJ1-2; no firm D call. CDR3 length: 15 residues. The germline V gene has CDR1 LNHDA and CDR2 SQIVND (reference sequence). Full variable domain (outside the CDR3, taken from reference TRBV19 and TRBJ1-2): DGGITQSPKYLFRKEGQNVTLSCEQNLNHDAMYWYRQDPGQGLRLIYYSQIVNDFQKGDIAEGYSVSREKKESFPLTVTSAQKNPTAFYLCASVAAAFSDYGYTFGSGTRLTVV.

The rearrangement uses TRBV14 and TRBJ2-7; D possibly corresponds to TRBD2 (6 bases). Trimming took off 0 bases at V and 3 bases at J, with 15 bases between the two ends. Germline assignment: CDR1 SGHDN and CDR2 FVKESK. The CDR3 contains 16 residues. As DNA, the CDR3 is TGTGCCAGCAGCCAAGATCGGAGGGGCGGGGACTACGAGCAGTACTTC. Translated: CASSQDRRGGDYEQYF.